This T cell receptor (beta chain) was recorded in a study of T-cell reconstitution after alpha-beta-depleted transplantation in children (dated by TCRdb to the mid-2010s). Broadly, across the study: Using TCR repertoire profiling, the study followed T-cell immune reconstitution in a quantitative way in children after TCRalphabeta/CD19-depleted allogeneic hematopoietic cell transplantation.

Comment on this clonotype: The target of this receptor is not known. No clone much larger than this one lies a single base away; base qualities are absent.

Library construction relied on PCR. Sequencing was carried out with an Illumina HiSeq 2500. TCR library preparation used molecular barcoding, with unique molecular identifiers applied to normalize quantification of the TCRbeta repertoire. TCRdb itself trimmed the public reads at Q25 with fastp, ran MiXCR and retained productive beta chains. Duplicate CDR3 protein sequences are folded into a single record with the most common DNA and genes. The sample contains some 200,000 distinct CDR3 sequences, 6% to 7% of them found a single time. Together, the top ten hold around 2.7% of the sample. The germline V end is reduced by 5 bases and the J end by 3 bases; junction bases left unmatched: 11. CDR1 and CDR2 were assigned from the germline V gene (reference sequence) as DFQATT and SNEGSKA. The CDR3 spans 15 residues, from the cysteine through the phenylalanine. Here the CDR3 DNA is all that survives: 45 bases in frame from base 1.

The chain links TRBV20-1 with TRBJ2-5; TRBD2 aligns with 8 central bases. This sample comprised PBMCs from the stem cell graft donor, obtained from the stem cell graft. The clonotype was recovered from a human donor who donated a stem cell graft to a child with Wiskott-Aldrich syndrome. CDR3 reads: CSALPGLGAKETQYF. Here is the DNA: TGCAGTGCTTTACCGGGACTAGGGGCGAAAGAGACCCAGTACTTC.